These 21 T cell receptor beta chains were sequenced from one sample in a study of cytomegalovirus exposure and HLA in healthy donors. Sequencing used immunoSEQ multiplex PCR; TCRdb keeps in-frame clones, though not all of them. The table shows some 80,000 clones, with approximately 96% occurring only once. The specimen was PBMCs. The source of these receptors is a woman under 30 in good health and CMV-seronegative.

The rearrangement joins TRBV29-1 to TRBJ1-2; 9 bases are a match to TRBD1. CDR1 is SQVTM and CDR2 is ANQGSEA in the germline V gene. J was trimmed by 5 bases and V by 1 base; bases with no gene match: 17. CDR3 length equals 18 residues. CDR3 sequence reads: CSVEGLPPPPGQGYGYTF. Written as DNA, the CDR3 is TGCAGCGTTGAAGGCCTCCCCCCTCCCCCGGGACAGGGTTATGGCTACACCTTC.

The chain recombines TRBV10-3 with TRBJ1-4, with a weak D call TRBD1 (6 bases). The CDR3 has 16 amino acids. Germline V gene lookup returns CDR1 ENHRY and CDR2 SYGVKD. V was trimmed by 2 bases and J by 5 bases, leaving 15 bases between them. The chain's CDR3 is CAISERRGGANEKLFF. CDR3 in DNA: TGTGCCATCAGTGAGCGGAGGGGGGGGGCAAATGAAAAACTGTTTTTT.

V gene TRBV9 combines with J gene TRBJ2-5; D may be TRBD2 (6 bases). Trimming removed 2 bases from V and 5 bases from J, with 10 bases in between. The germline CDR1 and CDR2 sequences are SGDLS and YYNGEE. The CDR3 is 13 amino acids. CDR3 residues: CASSVRAGETQYF. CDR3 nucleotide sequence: TGTGCCAGCAGCGTGCGGGCGGGGGAGACCCAGTACTTC.

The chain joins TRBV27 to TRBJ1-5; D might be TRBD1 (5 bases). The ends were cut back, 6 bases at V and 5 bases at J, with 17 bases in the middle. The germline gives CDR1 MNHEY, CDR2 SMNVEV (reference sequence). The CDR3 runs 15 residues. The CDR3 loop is CASSLSRTSHQPQHF. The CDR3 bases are TGTGCCAGCAGCCTTAGCCGGACAAGTCATCAGCCCCAGCATTTT.

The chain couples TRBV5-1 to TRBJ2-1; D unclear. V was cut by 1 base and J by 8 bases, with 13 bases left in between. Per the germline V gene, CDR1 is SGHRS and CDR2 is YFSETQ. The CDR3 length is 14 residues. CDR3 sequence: CASSLQRQLHEQFF. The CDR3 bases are TGCGCCAGCAGCTTGCAGCGTCAACTCCATGAGCAGTTCTTC. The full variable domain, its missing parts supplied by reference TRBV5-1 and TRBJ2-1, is KAGVTQTPRYLIKTRGQQVTLSCSPISGHRSVSWYQQTPGQGLQFLFEYFSETQRNKGNFPGRFSGRQFSNSRSEMNVSTLELGDSALYLCASSLQRQLHEQFFGPGTRLTVL.

CDR3 protein: CASSSGALGSGATDTQYF. DNA for the CDR3: TGTGCCAGCAGCTCAGGAGCCCTAGGGAGCGGGGCCACAGATACGCAGTATTTT. V is TRBV9 and J is TRBJ2-3; 7 bases are a match to TRBD2. The germline V gene encodes CDR1 SGDLS and CDR2 YYNGEE. Germline trimming cut 4 bases from V and 2 bases from J; bases unmatched to any gene: 16. The CDR3 has 18 amino acids.

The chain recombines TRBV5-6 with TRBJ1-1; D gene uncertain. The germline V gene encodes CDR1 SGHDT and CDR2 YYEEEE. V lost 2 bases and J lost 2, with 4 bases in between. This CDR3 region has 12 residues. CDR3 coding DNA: TGTGCCAGCAGCTTCGGTAACACTGAAGCTTTCTTT. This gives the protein CASSFGNTEAFF.

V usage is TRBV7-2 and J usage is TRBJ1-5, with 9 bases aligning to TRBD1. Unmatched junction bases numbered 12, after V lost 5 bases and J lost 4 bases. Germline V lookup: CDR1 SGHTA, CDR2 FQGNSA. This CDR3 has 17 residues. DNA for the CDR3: TGTGCCAGCAGCACCGGGACAGGGACTGATGATAATCAGCCCCAGCATTTT. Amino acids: CASSTGTGTDDNQPQHF. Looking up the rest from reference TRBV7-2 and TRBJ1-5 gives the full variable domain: GAGVSQSPSNKVTEKGKDVELRCDPISGHTALYWYRQSLGQGLEFLIYFQGNSAPDKSGLPSDRFSAERTGGSVSTLTIQRTQQEDSAVYLCASSTGTGTDDNQPQHFGDGTRLSIL.

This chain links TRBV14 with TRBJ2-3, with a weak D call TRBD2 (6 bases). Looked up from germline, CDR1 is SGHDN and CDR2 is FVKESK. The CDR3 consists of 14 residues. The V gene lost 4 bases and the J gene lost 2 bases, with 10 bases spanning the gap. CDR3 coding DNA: TGTGCCAGCAGCCGAGGCGGGGCCACAGATACGCAGTATTTT. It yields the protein CASSRGGATDTQYF.

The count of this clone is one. The CDR3 DNA reads TGTGCCAGCAGCCAAAATGGCGGGAGGTACAATGAGCAGTTCTTC. It codes for CASSQNGGRYNEQFF. V and J are TRBV14 and TRBJ2-1; 8 bases agree with TRBD2. Germline V gene sequence: CDR1 SGHDN, CDR2 FVKESK. The V gene end was trimmed by 2 bases and the J gene end by 4 bases; junction bases not matched to a gene: 4. The CDR3 runs 15 residues.

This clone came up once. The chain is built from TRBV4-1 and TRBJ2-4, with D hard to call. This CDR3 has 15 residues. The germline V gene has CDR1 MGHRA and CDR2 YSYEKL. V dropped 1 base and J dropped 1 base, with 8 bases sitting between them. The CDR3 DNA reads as TGCGCCAGCAGCCAAGTTCCGGAGGCCAAAAACATTCAGTACTTC. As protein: CASSQVPEAKNIQYF.

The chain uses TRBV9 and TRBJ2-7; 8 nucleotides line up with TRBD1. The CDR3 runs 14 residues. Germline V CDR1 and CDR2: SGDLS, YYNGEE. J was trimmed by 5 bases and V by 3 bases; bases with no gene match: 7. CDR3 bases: TGTGCCAGCAGCGCATCCGGACAGGGCCACGAGCAGTACTTC. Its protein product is CASSASGQGHEQYF.

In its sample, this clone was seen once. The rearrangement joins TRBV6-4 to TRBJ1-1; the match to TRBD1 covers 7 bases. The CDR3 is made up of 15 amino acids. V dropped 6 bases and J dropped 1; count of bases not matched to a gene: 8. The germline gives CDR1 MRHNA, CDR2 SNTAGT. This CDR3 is CASREQGTGNTEAFF. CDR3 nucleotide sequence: TGTGCCAGCAGGGAACAGGGGACGGGGAACACTGAAGCTTTCTTT.

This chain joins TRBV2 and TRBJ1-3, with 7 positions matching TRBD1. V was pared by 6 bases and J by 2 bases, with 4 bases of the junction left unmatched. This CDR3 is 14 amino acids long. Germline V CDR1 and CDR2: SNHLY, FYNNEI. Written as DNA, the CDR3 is TGTGCCAGCAGGGAACAGGGGCCTGGAAACACCATATATTTT. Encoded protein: CASREQGPGNTIYF.

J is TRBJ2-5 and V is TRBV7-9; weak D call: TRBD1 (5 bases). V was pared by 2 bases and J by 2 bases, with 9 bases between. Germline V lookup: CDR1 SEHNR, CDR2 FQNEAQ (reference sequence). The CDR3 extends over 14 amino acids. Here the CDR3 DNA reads TGTGCCAGCAGCTTAAGGTCAGGGCAAGAGACCCAGTACTTC. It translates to CASSLRSGQETQYF.

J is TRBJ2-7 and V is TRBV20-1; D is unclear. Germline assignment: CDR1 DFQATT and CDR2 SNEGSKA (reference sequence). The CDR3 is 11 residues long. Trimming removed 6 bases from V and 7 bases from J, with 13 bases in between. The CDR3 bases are TGCAGTGCCCTGGGCCCCGTGGAGCAGTACTTC. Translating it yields CSALGPVEQYF.

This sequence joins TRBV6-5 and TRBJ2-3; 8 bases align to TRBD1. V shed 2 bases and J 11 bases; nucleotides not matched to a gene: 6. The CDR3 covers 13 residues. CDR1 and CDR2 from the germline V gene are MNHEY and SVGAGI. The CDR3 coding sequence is TGTGCCAGCAGTTACGGTCTGGGACAGGAGCAGTATTTT. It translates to CASSYGLGQEQYF.

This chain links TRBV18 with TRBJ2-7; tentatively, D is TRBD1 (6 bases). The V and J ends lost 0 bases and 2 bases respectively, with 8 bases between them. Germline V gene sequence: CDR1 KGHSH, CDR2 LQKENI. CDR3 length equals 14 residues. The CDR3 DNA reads TGTGCCAGCTCACCACCGGGACAACCCTACGAGCAGTACTTC. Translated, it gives CASSPPGQPYEQYF. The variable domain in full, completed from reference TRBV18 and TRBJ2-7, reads NAGVMQNPRHLVRRRGQEARLRCSPMKGHSHVYWYRQLPEEGLKFMVYLQKENIIDESGMPKERFSAEFPKEGPSILRIQQVVRGDSAAYFCASSPPGQPYEQYFGPGTRLTVT.

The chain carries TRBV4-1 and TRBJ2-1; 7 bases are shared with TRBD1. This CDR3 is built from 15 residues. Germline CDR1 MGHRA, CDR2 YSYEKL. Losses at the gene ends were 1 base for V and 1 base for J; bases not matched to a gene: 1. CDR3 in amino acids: CASSQATGSYNEQFF. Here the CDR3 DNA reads TGCGCCAGCAGCCAAGCGACAGGGTCCTACAATGAGCAGTTCTTC.

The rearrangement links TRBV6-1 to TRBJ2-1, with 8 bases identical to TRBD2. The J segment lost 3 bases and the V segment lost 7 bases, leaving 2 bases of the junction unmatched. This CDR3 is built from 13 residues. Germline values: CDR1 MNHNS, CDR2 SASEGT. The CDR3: CASTREGYNEQFF. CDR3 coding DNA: TGTGCCAGCACTCGGGAGGGCTACAATGAGCAGTTCTTC.

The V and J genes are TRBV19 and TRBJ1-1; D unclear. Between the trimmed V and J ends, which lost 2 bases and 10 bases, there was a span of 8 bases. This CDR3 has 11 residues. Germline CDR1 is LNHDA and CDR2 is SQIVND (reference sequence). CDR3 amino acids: CASSITGGAFF. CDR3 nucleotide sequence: TGTGCCAGTAGTATAACGGGAGGAGCTTTCTTT. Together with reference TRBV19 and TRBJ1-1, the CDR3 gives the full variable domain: DGGITQSPKYLFRKEGQNVTLSCEQNLNHDAMYWYRQDPGQGLRLIYYSQIVNDFQKGDIAEGYSVSREKKESFPLTVTSAQKNPTAFYLCASSITGGAFFGQGTRLTVV.